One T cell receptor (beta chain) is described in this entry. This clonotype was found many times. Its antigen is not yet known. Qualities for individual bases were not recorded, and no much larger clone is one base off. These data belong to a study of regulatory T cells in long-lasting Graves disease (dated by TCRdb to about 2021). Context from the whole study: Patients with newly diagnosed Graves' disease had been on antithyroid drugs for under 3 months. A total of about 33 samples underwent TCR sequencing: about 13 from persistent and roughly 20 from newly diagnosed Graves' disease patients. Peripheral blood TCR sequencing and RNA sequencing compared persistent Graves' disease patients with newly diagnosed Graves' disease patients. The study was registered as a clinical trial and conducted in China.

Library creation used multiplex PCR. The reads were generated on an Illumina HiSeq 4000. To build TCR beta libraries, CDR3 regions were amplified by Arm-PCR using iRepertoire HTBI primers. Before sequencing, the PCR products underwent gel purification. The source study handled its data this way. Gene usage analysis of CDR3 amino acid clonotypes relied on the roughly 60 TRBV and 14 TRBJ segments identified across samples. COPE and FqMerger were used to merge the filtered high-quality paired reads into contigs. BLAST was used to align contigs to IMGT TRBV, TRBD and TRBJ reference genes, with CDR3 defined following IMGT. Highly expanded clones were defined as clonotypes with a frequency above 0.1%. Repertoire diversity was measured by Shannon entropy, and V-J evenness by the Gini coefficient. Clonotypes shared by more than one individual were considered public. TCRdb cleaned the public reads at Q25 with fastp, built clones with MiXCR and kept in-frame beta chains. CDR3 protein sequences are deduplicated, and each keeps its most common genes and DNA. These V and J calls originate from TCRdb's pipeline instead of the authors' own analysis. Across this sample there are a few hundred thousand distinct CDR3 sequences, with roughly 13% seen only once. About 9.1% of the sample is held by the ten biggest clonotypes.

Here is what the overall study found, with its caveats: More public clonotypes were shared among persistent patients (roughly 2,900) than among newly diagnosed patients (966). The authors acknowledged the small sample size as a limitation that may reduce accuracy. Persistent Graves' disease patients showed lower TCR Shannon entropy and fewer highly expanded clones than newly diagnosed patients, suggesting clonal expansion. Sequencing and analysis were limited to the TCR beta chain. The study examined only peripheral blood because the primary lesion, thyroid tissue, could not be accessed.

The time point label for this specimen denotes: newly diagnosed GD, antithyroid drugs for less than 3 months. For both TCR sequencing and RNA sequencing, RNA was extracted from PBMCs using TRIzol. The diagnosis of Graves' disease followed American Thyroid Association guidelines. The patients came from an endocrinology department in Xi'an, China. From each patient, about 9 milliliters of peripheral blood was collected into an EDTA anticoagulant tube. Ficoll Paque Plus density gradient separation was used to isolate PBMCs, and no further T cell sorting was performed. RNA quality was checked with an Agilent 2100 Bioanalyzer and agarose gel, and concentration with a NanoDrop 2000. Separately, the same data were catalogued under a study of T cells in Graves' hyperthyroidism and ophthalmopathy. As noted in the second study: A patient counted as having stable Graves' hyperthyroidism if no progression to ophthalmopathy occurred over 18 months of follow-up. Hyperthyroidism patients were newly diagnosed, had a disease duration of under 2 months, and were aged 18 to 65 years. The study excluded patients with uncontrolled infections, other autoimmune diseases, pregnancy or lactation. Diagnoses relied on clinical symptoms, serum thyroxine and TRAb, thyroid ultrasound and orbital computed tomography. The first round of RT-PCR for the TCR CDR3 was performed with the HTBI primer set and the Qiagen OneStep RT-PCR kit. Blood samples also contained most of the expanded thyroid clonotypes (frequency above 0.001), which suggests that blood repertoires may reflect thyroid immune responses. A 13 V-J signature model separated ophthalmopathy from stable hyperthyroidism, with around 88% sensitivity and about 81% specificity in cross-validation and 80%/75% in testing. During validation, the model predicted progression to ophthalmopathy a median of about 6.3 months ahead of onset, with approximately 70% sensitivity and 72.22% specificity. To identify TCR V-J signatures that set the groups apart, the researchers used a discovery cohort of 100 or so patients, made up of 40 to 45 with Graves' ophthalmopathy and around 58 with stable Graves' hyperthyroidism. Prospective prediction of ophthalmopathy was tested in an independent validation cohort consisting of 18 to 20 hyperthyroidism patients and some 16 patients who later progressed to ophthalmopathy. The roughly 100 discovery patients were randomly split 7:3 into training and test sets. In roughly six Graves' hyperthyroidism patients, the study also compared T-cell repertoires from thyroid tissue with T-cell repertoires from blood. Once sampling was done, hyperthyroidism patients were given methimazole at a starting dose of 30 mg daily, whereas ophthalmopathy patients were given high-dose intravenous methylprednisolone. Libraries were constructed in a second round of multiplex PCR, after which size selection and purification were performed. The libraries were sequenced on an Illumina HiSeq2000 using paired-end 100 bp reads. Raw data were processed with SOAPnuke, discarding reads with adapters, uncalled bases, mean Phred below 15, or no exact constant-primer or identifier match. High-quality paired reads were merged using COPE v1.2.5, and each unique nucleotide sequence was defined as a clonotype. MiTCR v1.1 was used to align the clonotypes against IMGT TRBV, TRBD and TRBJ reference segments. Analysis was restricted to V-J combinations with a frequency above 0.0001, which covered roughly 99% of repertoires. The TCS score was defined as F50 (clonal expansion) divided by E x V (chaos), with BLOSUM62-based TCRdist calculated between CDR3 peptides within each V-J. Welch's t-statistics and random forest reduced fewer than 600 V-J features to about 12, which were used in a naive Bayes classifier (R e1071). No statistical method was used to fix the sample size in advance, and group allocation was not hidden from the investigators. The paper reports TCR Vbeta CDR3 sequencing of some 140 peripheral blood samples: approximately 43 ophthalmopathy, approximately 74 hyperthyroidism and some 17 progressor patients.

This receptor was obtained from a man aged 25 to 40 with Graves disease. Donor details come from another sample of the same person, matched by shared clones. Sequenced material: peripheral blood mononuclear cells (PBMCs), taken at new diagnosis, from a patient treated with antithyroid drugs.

The CDR3 region: CATRADRNTEAFF. In nucleotide form, the sequence is TGTGCCACCAGGGCGGACAGGAACACTGAAGCTTTCTTT. The chain links TRBV2 with TRBJ1-1, with TRBD1 as a weak D call on 6 bases. Taken from the germline V gene, the CDR1 and CDR2 loops are SNHLY and FYNNEI. From cysteine to phenylalanine, the CDR3 is 13 amino acids long. Only CDR3 DNA remains: 39 bases, in frame from the first base. V is shortened by 10 bases, J by 1 base, and the region joining them spans 13 bases.